This T cell receptor beta chain originates from a study of human T cells and chemical hapten exposure. TCRdb passed the RACE reads through MiXCR, listing each CDR3 protein once. The sample holds some 180,000 distinct CDR3 sequences, about 25% seen once. The time point is: patch test 3, about 24 weeks after DPC sensitization. Treatment denoted: therapeutic diphenylcyclopropenone sensitization with weekly scalp DPC. The CDR3 runs to 14 residues. Trimming took off 3 bases at V and 8 bases at J, with 16 bases between the two ends. The germline CDR1 and CDR2 sequences are MNHEY and SVGEGT. The specimen comprised whole blood, sampled in connection with sensitization to the hapten diphenylcyclopropenone (DPC). The TCR was taken from a woman aged 40 to 50 with alopecia areata. Some clones in this sample may be carry-over from other donors' samples. The rearrangement joins TRBV6-2 or TRBV6-3 to TRBJ1-1, with TRBD1 as a possible D gene (5 bases). For the CDR3, the DNA is TGTGCCAGCAGTTATCGACAGTCCCCGCGGGAAGCTTTCTTT. Translating gives CASSYRQSPREAFF.